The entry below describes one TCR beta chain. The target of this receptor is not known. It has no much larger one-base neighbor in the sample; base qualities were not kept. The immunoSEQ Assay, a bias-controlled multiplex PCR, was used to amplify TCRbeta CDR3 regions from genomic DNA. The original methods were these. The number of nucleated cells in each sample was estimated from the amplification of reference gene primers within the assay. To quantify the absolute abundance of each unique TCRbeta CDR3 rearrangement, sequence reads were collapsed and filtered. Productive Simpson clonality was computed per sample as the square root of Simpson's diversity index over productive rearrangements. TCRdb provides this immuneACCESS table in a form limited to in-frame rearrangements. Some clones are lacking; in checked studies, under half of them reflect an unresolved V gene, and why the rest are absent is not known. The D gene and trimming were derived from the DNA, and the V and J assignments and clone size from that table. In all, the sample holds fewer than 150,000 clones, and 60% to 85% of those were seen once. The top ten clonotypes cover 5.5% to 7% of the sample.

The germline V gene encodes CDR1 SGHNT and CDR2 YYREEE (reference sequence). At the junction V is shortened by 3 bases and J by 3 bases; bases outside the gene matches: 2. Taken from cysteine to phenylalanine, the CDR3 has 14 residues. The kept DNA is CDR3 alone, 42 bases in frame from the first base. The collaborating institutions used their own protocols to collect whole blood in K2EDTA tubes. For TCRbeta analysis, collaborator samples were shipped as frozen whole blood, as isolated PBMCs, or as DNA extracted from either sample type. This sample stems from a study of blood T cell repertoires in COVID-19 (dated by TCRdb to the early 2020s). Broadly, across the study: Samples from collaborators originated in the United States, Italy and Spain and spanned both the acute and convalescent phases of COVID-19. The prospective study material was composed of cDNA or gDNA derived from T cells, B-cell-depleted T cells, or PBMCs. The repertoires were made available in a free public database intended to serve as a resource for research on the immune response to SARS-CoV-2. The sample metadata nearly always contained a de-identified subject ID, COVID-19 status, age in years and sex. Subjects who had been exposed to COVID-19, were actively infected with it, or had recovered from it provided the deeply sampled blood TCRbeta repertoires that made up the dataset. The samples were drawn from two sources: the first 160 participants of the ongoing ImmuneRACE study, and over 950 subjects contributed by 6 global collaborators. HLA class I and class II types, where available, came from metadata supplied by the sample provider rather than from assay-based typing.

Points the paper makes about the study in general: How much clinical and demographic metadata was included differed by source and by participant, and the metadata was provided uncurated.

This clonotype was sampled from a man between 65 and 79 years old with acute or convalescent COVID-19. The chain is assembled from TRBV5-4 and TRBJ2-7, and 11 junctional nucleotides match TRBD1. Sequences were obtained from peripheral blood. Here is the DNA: TGTGCCAGCAGCTCCGGGACAGGGGGCTACGAGCAGTACTTC. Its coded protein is CASSSGTGGYEQYF.